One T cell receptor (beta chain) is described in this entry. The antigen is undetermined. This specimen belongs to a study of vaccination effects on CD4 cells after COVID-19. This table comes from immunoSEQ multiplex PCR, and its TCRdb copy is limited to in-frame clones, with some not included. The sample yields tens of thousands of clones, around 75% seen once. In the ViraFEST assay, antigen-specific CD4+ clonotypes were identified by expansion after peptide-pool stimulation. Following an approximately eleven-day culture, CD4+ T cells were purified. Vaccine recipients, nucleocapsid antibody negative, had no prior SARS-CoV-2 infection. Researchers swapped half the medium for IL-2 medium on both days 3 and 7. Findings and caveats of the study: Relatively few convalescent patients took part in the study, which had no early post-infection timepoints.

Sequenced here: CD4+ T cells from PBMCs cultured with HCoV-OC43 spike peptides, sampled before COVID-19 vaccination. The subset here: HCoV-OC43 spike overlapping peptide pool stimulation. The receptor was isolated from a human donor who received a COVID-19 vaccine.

The CDR3 coding sequence is TGTGCCAGCAGCTTTAGACAGTCCTCTGGAAACACCATATATTTT. Translation gives CASSFRQSSGNTIYF. The chain is built from TRBV13 and TRBJ1-3; D perhaps matches TRBD1 (5 bases). This CDR3 comprises 15 residues. Deletions cut 3 bases from V and 0 bases from J, with 9 bases between. Germline lookup yields CDR1 PRHDT and CDR2 FYEKMQ (reference sequence).